This T cell receptor (beta chain) was retrieved from a study of blood T cell repertoires in COVID-19. Across the study: Material from acute and convalescent COVID-19 was sourced from the United States, Italy and Spain.

The junction had 1 base not matched to a gene; V was cut back by 7 bases and J by 3 bases. The CDR3 runs to 13 residues. Germline V lookup: CDR1 SQVTM, CDR2 ANQGSEA. Per the authors' pipeline: Estimation of nucleated cell counts was performed using reference gene primer amplification. Sequencing was performed with immunoSEQ multiplex PCR; in TCRdb, only in-frame clones are kept and a portion is missing. V, J and clone size are taken as reported in that table, and D and trimming were inferred from the DNA itself. The sample has 46,000 or so clones, 90% seen once. The sample taken for sequencing was peripheral blood. The receptor's source is a man between 65 and 80 years old with active COVID-19. This chain links TRBV29-1 with TRBJ1-4, with TRBD1 matching over 11 bases. In nucleotides, the CDR3 is TGCAGCGCGGGACAGGGGGCTAATGAAAAACTGTTTTTT. It specifies CSAGQGANEKLFF.